This T cell receptor beta chain comes out of a study of OX40 agonist ivuxolimab in advanced cancers. The germline V gene has CDR1 LNHDA and CDR2 SQIVND (reference sequence). CDR3 size: 15 residues. V was pared by 3 bases and J by 1 base, with 12 bases between. Profiling relied on immunoSEQ multiplex PCR, and the TCRdb table lists in-frame clones only, not all of them. The sample lists 50,000 to 75,000 clones; 84% were seen once. This clone has only one observation. The genes are TRBV19 and TRBJ1-1; a possible D gene is TRBD1 (5 bases). The material sequenced was CD4+ or CD8+ T cells sorted from blood, taken in a trial of the OX40 agonist ivuxolimab. The TCR sequence derives from an adult with an advanced solid tumor such as melanoma, head and neck, liver or kidney cancer. DNA for the CDR3: TGTGCCAGTAGTATTGGGGCGGCCCCGAACACTGAAGCTTTCTTT. Protein sequence: CASSIGAAPNTEAFF.